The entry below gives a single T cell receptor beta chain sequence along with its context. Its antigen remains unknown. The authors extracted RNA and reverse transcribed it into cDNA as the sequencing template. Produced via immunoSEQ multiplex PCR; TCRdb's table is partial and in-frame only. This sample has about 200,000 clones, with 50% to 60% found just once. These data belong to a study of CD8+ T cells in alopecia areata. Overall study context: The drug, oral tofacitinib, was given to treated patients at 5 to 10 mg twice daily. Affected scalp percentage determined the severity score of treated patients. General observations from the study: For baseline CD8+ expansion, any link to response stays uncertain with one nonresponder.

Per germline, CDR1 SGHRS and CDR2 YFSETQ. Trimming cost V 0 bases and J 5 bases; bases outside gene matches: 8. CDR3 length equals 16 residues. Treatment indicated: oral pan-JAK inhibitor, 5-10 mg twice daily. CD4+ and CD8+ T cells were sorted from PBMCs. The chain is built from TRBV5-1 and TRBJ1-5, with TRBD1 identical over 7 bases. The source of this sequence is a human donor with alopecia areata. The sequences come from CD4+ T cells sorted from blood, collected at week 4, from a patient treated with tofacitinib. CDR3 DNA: TGCGCCAGCAGCTTGGCCTTCGACAGGGCGGATCAGCCCCAGCATTTT. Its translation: CASSLAFDRADQPQHF.